The clone carrying this T cell receptor (beta chain) was counted a few times. What it binds is not known. The data are from a study of blood T cell dynamics during melanoma immunotherapy. Study-level information: First-line therapy was either pembrolizumab or nivolumab with ipilimumab for metastatic melanoma. Study-level points and caveats: It remained unknown if the driving T cell clones were melanoma-specific.

TCRdb keeps only in-frame clones here, not all; method: immunoSEQ multiplex PCR. The sample holds approximately 6,100 clones, roughly 87% seen once. Time point of the sample: pre-treatment baseline. Disease control meant complete response, partial response or stable disease at 12 weeks. J was trimmed by 3 bases and V by 3 bases; bases with no gene match: 5. This CDR3 comprises 15 residues. Germline loops: CDR1 SNHLY, CDR2 FYNNEI. This chain links TRBV2 with TRBJ1-5; TRBD1 agrees at 7 bases. This TCR came from a human donor with melanoma. The material was blood, obtained from a patient treated with checkpoint blockade. The CDR3 reads CASSDRDSSNQPQHF. CDR3 DNA: TGTGCCAGCAGTGATAGGGACAGTTCCAATCAGCCCCAGCATTTT.